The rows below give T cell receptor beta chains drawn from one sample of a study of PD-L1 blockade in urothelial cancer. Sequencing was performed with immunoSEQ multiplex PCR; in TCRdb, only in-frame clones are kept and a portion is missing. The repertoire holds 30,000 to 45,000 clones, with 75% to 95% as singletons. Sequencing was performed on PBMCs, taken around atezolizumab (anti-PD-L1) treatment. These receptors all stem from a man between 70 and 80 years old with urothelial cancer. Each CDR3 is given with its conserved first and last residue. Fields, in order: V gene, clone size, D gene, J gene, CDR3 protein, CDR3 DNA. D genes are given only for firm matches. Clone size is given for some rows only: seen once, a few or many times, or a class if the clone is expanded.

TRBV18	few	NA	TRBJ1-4	CASSTGFNEKLFF	TGTGCCAGCTCAACAGGGTTTAATGAAAAACTGTTTTTT
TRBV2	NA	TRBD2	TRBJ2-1	CASTGGRGNEQFF	TGTGCCAGCACGGGAGGGCGGGGAAATGAGCAGTTCTTC
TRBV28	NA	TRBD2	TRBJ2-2	CASSYIGGTSGSSGELFF	TGTGCCAGCAGTTATATTGGAGGGACTAGCGGGAGTTCGGGGGAGCTGTTTTTT
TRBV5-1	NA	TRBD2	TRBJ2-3	CASSLEVSGRAADTQYF	TGCGCCAGCAGCTTGGAGGTTAGCGGGAGGGCCGCAGATACGCAGTATTTT
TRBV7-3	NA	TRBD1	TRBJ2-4	CASSLGRQGAGNIQYF	TGTGCCAGCAGCTTGGGGCGACAGGGGGCGGGAAACATTCAGTACTTC
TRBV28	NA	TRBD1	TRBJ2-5	CASSLTRDRETQYF	TGTGCCAGCAGCCTTACTCGGGACAGGGAGACCCAGTACTTC
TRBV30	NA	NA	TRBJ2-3	CAWSVSGLPTDTQYF	TGTGCCTGGAGTGTTTCAGGGCTACCCACAGATACGCAGTATTTT
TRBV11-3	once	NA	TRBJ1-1	CASSRGAWDTEAFF	TGTGCCAGCAGTCGGGGGGCATGGGACACTGAAGCTTTCTTT
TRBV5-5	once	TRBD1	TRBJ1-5	CASSLSDRAGQPQHF	TGTGCCAGCAGCTTGTCCGACAGGGCAGGGCAGCCCCAGCATTTT
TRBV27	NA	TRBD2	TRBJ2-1	CASSLSFTAGGPGEQFF	TGTGCCAGCAGTTTAAGTTTTACAGCGGGAGGGCCTGGCGAGCAGTTCTTC
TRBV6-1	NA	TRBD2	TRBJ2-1	CAGAEGRGAYNEQFF	TGTGCCGGAGCAGAAGGGCGGGGGGCCTACAATGAGCAGTTCTTC
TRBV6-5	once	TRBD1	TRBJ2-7	CASGQGATYEQYF	TGTGCCAGCGGACAGGGGGCTACCTACGAGCAGTACTTC
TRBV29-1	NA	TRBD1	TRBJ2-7	CSGRTGGLGEQYF	TGCAGCGGCCGGACAGGGGGCCTGGGGGAGCAGTACTTC
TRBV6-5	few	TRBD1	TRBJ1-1	CASIRQGNPEAFF	TGTGCCAGCATCCGACAGGGCAACCCTGAAGCTTTCTTT
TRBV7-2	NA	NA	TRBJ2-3	CASSPTSRTQYF	TGTGCCAGCAGCCCGACTAGTAGAACCCAGTATTTT
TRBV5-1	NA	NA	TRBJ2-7	CASSLTGTPLEQYF	TGCGCCAGCAGCCTAACCGGGACTCCCCTCGAGCAGTACTTC
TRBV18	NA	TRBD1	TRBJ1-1	CASSLGFGDRGEAFF	TGTGCCAGCTCACTTGGTTTTGGGGACAGGGGGGAAGCTTTCTTT
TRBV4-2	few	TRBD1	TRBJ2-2	CASSFRDRNTGELFF	TGTGCCAGCAGCTTCCGGGACAGGAACACCGGGGAGCTGTTTTTT
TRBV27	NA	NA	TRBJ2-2	CASRQGLSGELFF	TGTGCCAGCAGGCAGGGGTTATCCGGGGAGCTGTTTTTT
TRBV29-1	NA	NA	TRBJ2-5	CSVEIAGETQYF	TGCAGCGTTGAAATCGCGGGGGAGACCCAGTACTTC
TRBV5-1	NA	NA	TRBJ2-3	CASSSFFGPDTQYF	TGCGCCAGCAGCAGCTTCTTTGGGCCAGATACGCAGTATTTT
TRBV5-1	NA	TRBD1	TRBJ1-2	CASSSTVGQGATGYTF	TGCGCCAGCAGCTCCACAGTCGGACAGGGGGCGACTGGCTACACCTTC
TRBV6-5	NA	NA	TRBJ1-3	CASRRGERGNTIYF	TGTGCCAGCAGACGGGGGGAACGGGGAAACACCATATATTTT
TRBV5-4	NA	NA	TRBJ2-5	CASSLRDSLGTQYF	TGTGCCAGCAGCTTGAGGGACTCTTTGGGGACCCAGTACTTC
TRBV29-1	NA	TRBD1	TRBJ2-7	CSVRQGLSYEQYF	TGCAGCGTAAGACAGGGATTATCCTACGAGCAGTACTTC